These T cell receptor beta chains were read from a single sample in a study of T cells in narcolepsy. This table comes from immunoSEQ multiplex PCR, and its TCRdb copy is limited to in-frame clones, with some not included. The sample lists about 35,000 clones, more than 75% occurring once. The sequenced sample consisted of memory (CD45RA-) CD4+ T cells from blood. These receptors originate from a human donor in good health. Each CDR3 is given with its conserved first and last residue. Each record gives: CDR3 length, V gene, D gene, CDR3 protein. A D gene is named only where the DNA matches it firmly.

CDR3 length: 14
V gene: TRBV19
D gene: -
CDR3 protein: CASSPGGGRETQYF

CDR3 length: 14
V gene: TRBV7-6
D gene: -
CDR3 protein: CASIEGTTPDTQYF

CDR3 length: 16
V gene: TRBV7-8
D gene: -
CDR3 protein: CASSLGPAAFQETQYF

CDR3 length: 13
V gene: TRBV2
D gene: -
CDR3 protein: CASSEYWGGGAFF

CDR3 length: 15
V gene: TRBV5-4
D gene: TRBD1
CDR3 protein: CASSLDRDRNSPLHF

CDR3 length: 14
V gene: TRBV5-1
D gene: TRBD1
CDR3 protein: CASSYDRGDYGYTF

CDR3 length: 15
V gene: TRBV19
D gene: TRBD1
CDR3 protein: CASSASKTGGTEAFF

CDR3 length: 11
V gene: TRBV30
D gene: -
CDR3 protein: CAWSRSTDLNF

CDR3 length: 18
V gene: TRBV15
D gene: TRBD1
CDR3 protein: CATSRPQALDRNQETQYF

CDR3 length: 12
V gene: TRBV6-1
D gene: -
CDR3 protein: CASTPPTDTQYF

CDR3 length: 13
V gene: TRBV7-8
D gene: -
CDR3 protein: CASSPDSNTEAFF